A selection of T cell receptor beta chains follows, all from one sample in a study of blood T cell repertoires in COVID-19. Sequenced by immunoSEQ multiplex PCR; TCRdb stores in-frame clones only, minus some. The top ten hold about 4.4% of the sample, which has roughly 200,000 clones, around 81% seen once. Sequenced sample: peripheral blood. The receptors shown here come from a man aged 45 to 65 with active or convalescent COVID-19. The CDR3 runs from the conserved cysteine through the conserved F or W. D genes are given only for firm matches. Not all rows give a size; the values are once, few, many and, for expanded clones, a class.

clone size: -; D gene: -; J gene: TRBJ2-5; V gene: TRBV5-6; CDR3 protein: CASSAILRGQETQYF; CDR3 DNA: TGTGCCAGCAGCGCCATACTCAGGGGCCAAGAGACCCAGTACTTC
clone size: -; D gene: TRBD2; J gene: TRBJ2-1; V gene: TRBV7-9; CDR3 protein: CASSLDSGGDNEQFF; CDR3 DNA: TGTGCCAGCAGCTTAGATAGCGGGGGGGACAATGAGCAGTTCTTC
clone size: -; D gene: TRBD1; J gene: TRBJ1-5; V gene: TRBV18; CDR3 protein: CARSPDRGGVQPQHF; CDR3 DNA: TGTGCCCGCTCACCGGACAGGGGGGGGGTGCAGCCCCAGCATTTT
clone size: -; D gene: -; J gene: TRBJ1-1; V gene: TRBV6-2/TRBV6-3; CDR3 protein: CASCLTTSEAFF; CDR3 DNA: TGTGCCAGCTGCCTGACGACATCTGAAGCTTTCTTT
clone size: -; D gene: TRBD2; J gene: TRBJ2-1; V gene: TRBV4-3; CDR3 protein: CASSQDRGTGGLNEQFF; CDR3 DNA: TGCGCCAGCAGCCAAGATAGGGGAACGGGGGGACTCAATGAGCAGTTCTTC
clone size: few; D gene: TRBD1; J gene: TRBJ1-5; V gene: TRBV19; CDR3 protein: CASSVGRGDQPQHF; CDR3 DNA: TGTGCCAGTAGCGTGGGCAGGGGGGATCAGCCCCAGCATTTT
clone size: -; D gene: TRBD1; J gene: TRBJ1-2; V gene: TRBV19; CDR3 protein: CASRPQGAFGYTF; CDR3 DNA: TGTGCCAGTAGACCTCAGGGGGCTTTTGGCTACACCTTC
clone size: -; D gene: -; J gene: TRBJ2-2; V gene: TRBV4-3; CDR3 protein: CASSQESGALTGELFF; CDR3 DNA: TGCGCCAGCAGCCAAGAATCGGGAGCTCTCACCGGGGAGCTGTTTTTT
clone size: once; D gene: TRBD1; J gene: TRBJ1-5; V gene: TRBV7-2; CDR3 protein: CASSPGQGKQPQHF; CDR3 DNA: TGTGCCAGCAGCCCGGGACAGGGGAAACAGCCCCAGCATTTT
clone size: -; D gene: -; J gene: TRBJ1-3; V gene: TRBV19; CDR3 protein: CASSSTVTGNTIYF; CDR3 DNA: TGTGCCAGTAGTTCCACAGTAACTGGAAACACCATATATTTT
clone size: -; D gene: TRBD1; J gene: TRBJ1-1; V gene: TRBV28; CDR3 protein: CASSQRDRKAFF; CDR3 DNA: TGTGCCAGCAGCCAAAGGGACAGGAAAGCTTTCTTT
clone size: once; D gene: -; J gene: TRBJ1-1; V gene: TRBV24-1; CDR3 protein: CATSAAEAFF; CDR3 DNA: TGTGCCACCAGTGCGGCTGAAGCTTTCTTT
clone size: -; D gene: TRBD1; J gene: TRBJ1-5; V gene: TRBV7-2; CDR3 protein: CASSARTGGDQPQHF; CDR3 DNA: TGTGCCAGCAGCGCCCGGACAGGGGGTGATCAGCCCCAGCATTTT
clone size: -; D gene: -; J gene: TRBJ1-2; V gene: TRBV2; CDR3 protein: CASSEYVRAGPKSNYGYTF; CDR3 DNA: TGTGCCAGCAGTGAATACGTCCGGGCAGGGCCTAAATCTAACTATGGCTACACCTTC
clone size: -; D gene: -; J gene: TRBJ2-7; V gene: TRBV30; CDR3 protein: CAWSVSGHEQYF; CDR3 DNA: TGTGCCTGGAGTGTCTCAGGCCATGAGCAGTACTTC
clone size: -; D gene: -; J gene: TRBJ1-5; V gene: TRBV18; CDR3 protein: CASSPQAGSGGQPQHF; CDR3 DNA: TGTGCCAGCTCACCACAAGCAGGGTCGGGCGGTCAGCCCCAGCATTTT
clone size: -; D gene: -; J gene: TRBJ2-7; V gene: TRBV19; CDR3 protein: CASSIDLGEGEQYF; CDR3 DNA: TGTGCCAGTAGTATAGATCTGGGAGAGGGAGAGCAGTACTTC
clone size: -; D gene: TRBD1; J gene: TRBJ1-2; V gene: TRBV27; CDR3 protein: CASSLGPGGQGMGYTF; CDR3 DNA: TGTGCCAGCAGTTTAGGGCCTGGGGGACAGGGGATGGGCTACACCTTC
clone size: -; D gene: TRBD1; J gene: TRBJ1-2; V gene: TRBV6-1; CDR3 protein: CASSETGTGFYGYTF; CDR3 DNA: TGTGCCAGCAGTGAAACGGGGACAGGCTTCTATGGCTACACCTTC
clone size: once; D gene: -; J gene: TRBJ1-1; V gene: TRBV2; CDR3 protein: CASSLDRNKKAFF; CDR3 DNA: TGTGCCAGCAGTTTGGACAGAAACAAAAAAGCTTTCTTT
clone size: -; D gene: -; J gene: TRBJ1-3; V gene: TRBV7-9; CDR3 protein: CASSTRGGVSGNTIYF; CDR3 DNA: TGTGCCAGCAGTACCCGGGGAGGCGTCTCTGGAAACACCATATATTTT
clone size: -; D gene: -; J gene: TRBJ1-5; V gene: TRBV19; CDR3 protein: CASRATARDQPQHF; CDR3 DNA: TGTGCCAGTAGAGCCACAGCCCGAGATCAGCCCCAGCATTTT
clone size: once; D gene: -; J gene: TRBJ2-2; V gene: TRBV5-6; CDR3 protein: CASSLYVGGSRGSGELFF; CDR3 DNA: TGTGCCAGCAGCTTGTACGTGGGGGGTTCAAGAGGTTCCGGGGAGCTGTTTTTT
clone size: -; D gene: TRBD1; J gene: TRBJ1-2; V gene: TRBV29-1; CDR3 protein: CSVQRQGALGYGYTF; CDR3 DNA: TGCAGCGTTCAAAGACAGGGGGCTCTCGGCTATGGCTACACCTTC
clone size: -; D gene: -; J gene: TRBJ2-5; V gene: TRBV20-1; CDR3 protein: CSVTAGETQYF; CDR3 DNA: TGCAGTGTCACCGCAGGGGAGACCCAGTACTTC
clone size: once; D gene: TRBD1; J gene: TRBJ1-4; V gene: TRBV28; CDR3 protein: CASSHRGQLATNEKLFF; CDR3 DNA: TGTGCCAGCAGCCATAGGGGACAGCTTGCAACTAATGAAAAACTGTTTTTT
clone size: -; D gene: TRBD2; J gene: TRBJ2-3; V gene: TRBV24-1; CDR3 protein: CATSTLVAGGSDTQYF; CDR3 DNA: TGTGCCACCAGTACCCTCGTGGCGGGGGGGTCAGATACGCAGTATTTT
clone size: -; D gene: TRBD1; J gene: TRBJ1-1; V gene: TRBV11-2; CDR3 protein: CASSLDKSGGDTEAFF; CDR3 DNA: TGTGCCAGCAGCTTAGATAAGTCAGGGGGAGACACTGAAGCTTTCTTT
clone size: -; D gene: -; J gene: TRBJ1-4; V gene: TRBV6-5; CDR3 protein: CASSYSGQGSEKLFF; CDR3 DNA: TGTGCCAGCAGTTACTCTGGGCAGGGTAGCGAAAAACTGTTTTTT
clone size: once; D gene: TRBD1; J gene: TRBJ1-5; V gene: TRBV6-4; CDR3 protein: CASSSRTGGQPQHF; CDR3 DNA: TGTGCCAGCAGCTCAAGGACAGGGGGTCAGCCCCAGCATTTT
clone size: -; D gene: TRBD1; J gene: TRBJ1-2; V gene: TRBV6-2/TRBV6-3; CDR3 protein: CASSYPSGTGVYGYTF; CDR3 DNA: TGTGCCAGCAGTTACCCTTCCGGGACAGGGGTATATGGCTACACCTTC
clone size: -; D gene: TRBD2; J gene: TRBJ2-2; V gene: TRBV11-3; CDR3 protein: CASSSKRGGTGELFF; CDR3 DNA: TGTGCCAGCAGCTCCAAGCGGGGGGGGACCGGGGAGCTGTTTTTT
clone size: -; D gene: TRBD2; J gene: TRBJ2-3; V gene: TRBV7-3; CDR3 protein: CASSSSSGRGTDTQYF; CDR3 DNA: TGTGCCAGCAGCTCTTCTAGCGGAAGGGGCACAGATACGCAGTATTTT
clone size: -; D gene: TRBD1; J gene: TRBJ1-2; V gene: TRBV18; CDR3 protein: CASSPALQGARGYTF; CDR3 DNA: TGTGCCAGCTCACCCGCTCTTCAGGGGGCGCGGGGCTACACCTTC
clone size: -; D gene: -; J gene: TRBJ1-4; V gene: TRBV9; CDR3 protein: CASSERGAEGEKLFF; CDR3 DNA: TGTGCCAGCAGCGAGCGGGGTGCAGAGGGTGAAAAACTGTTTTTT
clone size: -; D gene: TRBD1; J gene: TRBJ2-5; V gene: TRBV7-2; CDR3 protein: CASSLFRTGQETQYF; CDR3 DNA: TGTGCCAGCAGCTTATTCAGGACAGGACAAGAGACCCAGTACTTC
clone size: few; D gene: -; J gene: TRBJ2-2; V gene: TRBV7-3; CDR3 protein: CASSPTRNTGELFF; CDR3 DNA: TGTGCCAGCAGCCCAACTAGGAACACCGGGGAGCTGTTTTTT
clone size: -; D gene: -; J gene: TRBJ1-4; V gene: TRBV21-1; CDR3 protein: CASSKAKGDNEKLFF; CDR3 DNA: TGTGCCAGCAGCAAAGCGAAGGGGGATAATGAAAAACTGTTTTTT
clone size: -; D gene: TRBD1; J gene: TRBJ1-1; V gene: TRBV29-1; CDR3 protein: CSVGDRGLGTEAFF; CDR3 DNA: TGCAGCGTGGGGGACAGGGGGCTTGGCACTGAAGCTTTCTTT
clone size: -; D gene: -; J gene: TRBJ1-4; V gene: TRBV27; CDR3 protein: CASSGGQTNEKLFF; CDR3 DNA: TGTGCCAGCAGCGGGGGGCAGACTAATGAAAAACTGTTTTTT
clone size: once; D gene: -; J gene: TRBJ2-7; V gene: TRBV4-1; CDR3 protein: CASSQDPAGSYEQYF; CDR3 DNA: TGCGCCAGCAGCCAAGATCCGGCAGGGTCGTACGAGCAGTACTTC
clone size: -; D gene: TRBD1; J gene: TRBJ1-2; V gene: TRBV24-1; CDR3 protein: CATSVGQGNYGYTF; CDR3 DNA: TGTGCCACCAGTGTAGGACAGGGAAACTATGGCTACACCTTC
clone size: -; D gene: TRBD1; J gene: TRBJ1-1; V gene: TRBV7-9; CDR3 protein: CASRGDRGVSTEAFF; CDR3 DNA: TGTGCCAGCAGGGGGGACAGGGGCGTCAGCACTGAAGCTTTCTTT
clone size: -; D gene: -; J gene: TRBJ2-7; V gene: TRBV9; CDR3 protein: CASSDAGGLDEQYF; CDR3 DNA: TGTGCCAGCAGCGATGCAGGGGGGCTGGACGAGCAGTACTTC
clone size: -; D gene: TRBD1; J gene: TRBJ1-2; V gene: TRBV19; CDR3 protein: CASSPGQGRDGYTF; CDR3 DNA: TGTGCCAGTAGCCCCGGACAGGGGAGAGATGGCTACACCTTC
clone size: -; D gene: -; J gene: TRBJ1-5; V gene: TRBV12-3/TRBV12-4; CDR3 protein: CASSPRQNQPQHF; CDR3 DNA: TGTGCCAGCAGTCCCCGACAGAATCAGCCCCAGCATTTT
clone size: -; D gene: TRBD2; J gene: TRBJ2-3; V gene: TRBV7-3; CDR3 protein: CASSPSLAGGGDTQYF; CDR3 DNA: TGTGCCAGCAGCCCCTCCCTAGCGGGGGGGGGAGATACGCAGTATTTT
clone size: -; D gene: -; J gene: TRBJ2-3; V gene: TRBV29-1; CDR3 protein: CSVEGPGGTDTQYF; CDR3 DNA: TGCAGCGTTGAGGGTCCAGGGGGCACAGATACGCAGTATTTT